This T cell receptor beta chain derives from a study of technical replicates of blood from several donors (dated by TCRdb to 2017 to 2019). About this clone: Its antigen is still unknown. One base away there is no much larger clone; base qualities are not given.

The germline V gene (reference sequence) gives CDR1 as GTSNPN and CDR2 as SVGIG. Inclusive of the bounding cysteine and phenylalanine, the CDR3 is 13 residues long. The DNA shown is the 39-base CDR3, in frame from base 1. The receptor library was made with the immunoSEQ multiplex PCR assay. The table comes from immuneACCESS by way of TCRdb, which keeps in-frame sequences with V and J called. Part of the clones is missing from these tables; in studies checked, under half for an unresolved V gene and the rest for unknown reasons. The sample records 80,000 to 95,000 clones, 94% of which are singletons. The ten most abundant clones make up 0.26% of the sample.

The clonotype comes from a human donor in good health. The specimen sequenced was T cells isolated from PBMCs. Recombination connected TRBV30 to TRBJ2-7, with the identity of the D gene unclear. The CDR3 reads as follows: CGIIQTTSYEQYF. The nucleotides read TGTGGGATAATACAGACGACCTCCTACGAGCAGTACTTC.